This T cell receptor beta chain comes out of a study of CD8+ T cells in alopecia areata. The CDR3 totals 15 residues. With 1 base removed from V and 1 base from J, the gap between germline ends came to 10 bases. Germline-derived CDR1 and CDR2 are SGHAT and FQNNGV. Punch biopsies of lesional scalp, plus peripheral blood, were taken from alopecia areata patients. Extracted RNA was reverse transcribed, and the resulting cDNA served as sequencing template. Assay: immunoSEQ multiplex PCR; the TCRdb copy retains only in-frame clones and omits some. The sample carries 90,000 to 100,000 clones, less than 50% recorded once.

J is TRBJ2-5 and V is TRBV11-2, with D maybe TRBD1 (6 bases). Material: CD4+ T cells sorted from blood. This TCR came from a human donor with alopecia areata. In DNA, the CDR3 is TGTGCCAGCAGCTTAGGGACAGATACCCAAGAGACCCAGTACTTC. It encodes CASSLGTDTQETQYF.